This T cell receptor beta chain was retrieved from a study of T cells after yellow fever vaccination. Findings and limits, study-wide: Most primary-vaccination clones reappeared after the booster (more than 95% CD4, about 90% CD8). The bulk population could contribute abundant contaminating clonotypes to FACS-sorted repertoires. Peak timing came faster in the weaker secondary response, day 5 versus 15.

The authors made TCR cDNA by 5'RACE template switching, adding a universal primer site and UMIs. In TCRdb, the 5' RACE reads were re-called with MiXCR into one record per CDR3 protein. The sample holds around 110,000 distinct CDR3 sequences, more than 7.5% seen once. Trimming pared 5 bases from V and 1 base from J, leaving 14 bases between. The CDR3 covers 16 residues. Germline V CDR1 and CDR2: MNHEY, SMNVEV (reference sequence). This clonotype was detected ten times or more. Its antigen is currently unknown. Material: CD8+ T cells sorted from PBMCs, obtained 45 days after the yellow fever booster vaccination. V is TRBV27 and J is TRBJ2-2; possibly TRBD2 for D (6 bases). This sequence was found in a man aged 25-40 years who received the YFV17D yellow fever vaccine. CDR3 residues: CASSTPGLQNTGELFF. The CDR3, as DNA: TGTGCCAGCAGTACACCGGGACTCCAGAACACCGGGGAGCTGTTTTTT.